These 21 T cell receptor beta chains were sequenced from one sample in a study of early T cells in non-severe SARS-CoV-2 infection (dated by TCRdb to about 2021). Library generation was performed with 5' RACE. The sequencing machine was a NextSeq 500. Using fastp at Q25 and MiXCR, TCRdb reprocessed the public reads and kept productive beta chains. Rows matching on CDR3 protein sequence are summarized as one entry with the most common DNA and genes. The sample includes 35,000 to 55,000 distinct CDR3 sequences, with about 5.7% observed a single time. The ten largest clones take up 20% to 25% of the sample. The sequencing used whole blood, collected at baseline. All receptors come from an adult who was a healthcare worker with PCR-confirmed SARS-CoV-2 infection or an uninfected control (not recorded which).

This chain connects TRBV6-2 or TRBV6-3 to TRBJ1-4; D unresolved. Germline V gene lookup returns CDR1 MNHEY and CDR2 SVGEGT. Trimming shortened V by 6 bases and J by 8 bases, and 16 bases separated the two germline ends. The CDR3 consists of 14 residues. The CDR3 DNA sequence: TGTGCCAGCAGGGGCAAGGCTGGAAGCGAAAAACTGTTTTTT. It translates to CASRGKAGSEKLFF.

In its sample, this clonotype was seen a few times. The CDR3 sequence: CASSYLLRDEQFF. CDR3 DNA sequence: TGTGCCAGCAGTTACTTACTAAGGGATGAGCAGTTCTTC. The rearrangement uses TRBV6-6 and TRBJ2-1, with D unclear. Trimming removed 1 base from V and 8 bases from J, with 9 bases in between. The CDR3 has 13 amino acids. CDR1 MNHNY and CDR2 SVGAGI come from the germline V gene (reference sequence).

This clonotype was recorded a few times. The chain combines TRBV10-3 with TRBJ2-5; D is undetermined. This CDR3 is built from 12 residues. Trimming removed 2 bases from V and 3 bases from J, with 4 bases in between. CDR1 is ENHRY, CDR2 SYGVKD, per germline. CDR3 protein: CAISEGEETQYF. CDR3 coding DNA: TGTGCCATCAGTGAGGGGGAAGAGACCCAGTACTTC.

This clonotype was seen at least ten times. The gene calls are TRBV10-3 and TRBJ2-3; possibly TRBD2 for D (5 bases). The CDR3 is 15 residues long. Deletions cut 6 bases from V and 4 bases from J, with 17 bases between. Germline V lookup: CDR1 ENHRY, CDR2 SYGVKD. Here the CDR3 reads CAISTRTRLADTQYF. The CDR3 bases are TGTGCCATCAGCACTCGGACTCGACTGGCAGATACGCAGTATTTT.

The table lists this clonotype with a few counts. This sequence joins TRBV2 and TRBJ2-1; no definite D call. Looked up from germline, CDR1 is SNHLY and CDR2 is FYNNEI. The CDR3 runs to 14 residues. V dropped 3 bases and J dropped 4 bases, with 10 bases sitting between them. The CDR3 here is CASSEGSAYNEQFF. Written as DNA, the CDR3 is TGTGCCAGCAGTGAGGGATCTGCTTACAATGAGCAGTTCTTC.

This clonotype was seen many times. The chain uses TRBV4-2 and TRBJ2-5; TRBD1 matches at 8 bases. This CDR3 is built from 16 residues. J gave up 3 bases and V 0 bases, and 6 bases lay outside the gene matches. The germline gives CDR1 LGHNA, CDR2 YNFKEQ. The CDR3 region has the DNA TGTGCCAGCAGCCAAGATTACGACAGGGGAGAAGAGACCCAGTACTTC. Its translation is CASSQDYDRGEETQYF.

The J gene is TRBJ1-2, the V gene TRBV6-1; the D is unclear. Trimming took 1 base from V and 5 from J, leaving 17 bases between them. Germline loops: CDR1 MNHNS, CDR2 SASEGT. This CDR3 comprises 16 residues. The CDR3 DNA is TGTGCCAGCAGTGAAGGCAGCGCGTTGATCGGATATGGCTACACCTTC. It codes for CASSEGSALIGYGYTF.

V gene TRBV5-4 combines with J gene TRBJ1-5, with D hard to call. The CDR3 covers 15 residues. The germline V and J ends were trimmed by 0 bases and 0 bases, with 7 bases remaining between them. Germline V gene sequence: CDR1 SGHNT, CDR2 YYREEE (reference sequence). The chain's CDR3 is CASSLGIDSNQPQHF. The CDR3 nucleotides are TGTGCCAGCAGCTTGGGTATTGATAGCAATCAGCCCCAGCATTTT.

At least ten counts were recorded for this clonotype. The chain carries TRBV7-2 and TRBJ2-7; no firm D call. Germline CDR1 and CDR2: SGHTA and FQGNSA. V was shortened by 1 base and J by 3 bases, with 7 bases between the two germline ends. There are 13 residues in the CDR3. In DNA, the CDR3 is TGTGCCAGCAGCTTAGAATGGAGCTACGAGCAGTACTTC. It is translated as CASSLEWSYEQYF.

This clonotype has ten or more counts. The chain joins TRBV4-2 to TRBJ1-2, with TRBD1 identical over 8 bases. The CDR3 runs to 15 residues. In germline, CDR1 is LGHNA, CDR2 YNFKEQ. With 3 bases clipped from V and 3 bases from J, the junction kept 6 bases outside the gene matches. In DNA form, the CDR3 reads TGTGCCAGCAGCCACCCCGGACAGGGCGACTATGGCTACACCTTC. This codes for CASSHPGQGDYGYTF.

This chain uses TRBV29-1 with TRBJ2-4, with D possibly being TRBD1 (5 bases). The CDR3 spans 11 residues. Germline V gives CDR1 SQVTM, CDR2 ANQGSEA. Trimming stripped 5 bases from V and 5 bases from J, with 7 bases between. CDR3 DNA: TGCAGCGTTAAGACAGAAAACATTCAGTACTTC. The encoded protein is CSVKTENIQYF.

This clonotype was found many times. The chain uses TRBV18 and TRBJ1-5; D gene uncertain. V shed 1 base and J shed 5 bases, with 9 bases lying between them. From germline, CDR1 is KGHSH and CDR2 LQKENI. The CDR3 sequence is 14 residues long. The chain's CDR3 is CASSPQGFDQPQHF. The CDR3 region has the DNA TGTGCCAGCTCACCACAGGGATTCGATCAGCCCCAGCATTTT.

The CDR3: CASSSRNRRGAQETQYF. CDR3 bases: TGTGCCAGCAGCTCCCGAAACCGCAGGGGCGCCCAAGAGACCCAGTACTTC. This sequence joins TRBV21-1 and TRBJ2-5; TRBD1 reflects the table's D call only, with no check against the DNA. TRBV21-1 is tagged as a pseudogene. The CDR3 runs 17 residues.

This clonotype came up many times. The V and J genes are TRBV4-3 and TRBJ2-3, with D tentatively TRBD2 (5 bases). The CDR3 is made up of 15 amino acids. The V end was cut by 4 bases, the J end by 4 bases, with 15 bases between. CDR1 and CDR2 (germline): LGHNA, YSLEER. In nucleotides, the CDR3 is TGCGCCAGCAGCCCCCATCCGGGGTTGTCAGATACGCAGTATTTT. As protein: CASSPHPGLSDTQYF.

The chain uses TRBV24-1 and TRBJ2-3; D unclear. CDR3 size: 13 residues. The V and J ends lost 3 bases and 6 bases respectively, with 9 bases between them. The V gene's germline CDR1 is KGHDR and CDR2 SFDVKD. CDR3 region: CATSDGSRDTQYF. The CDR3 DNA reads as TGTGCCACCAGTGATGGATCGCGCGATACGCAGTATTTT.

This clonotype was counted at least ten times. The chain employs TRBV2 and TRBJ2-2, with 9 bases identical to TRBD1. The length of the CDR3 is 14 residues. Germline V gene lookup returns CDR1 SNHLY and CDR2 FYNNEI. J gave up 6 bases and V 4 bases, and 3 bases lay outside the gene matches. This CDR3 is CASSVQGAAGELFF. As DNA, the CDR3 is TGTGCCAGCAGTGTACAGGGGGCTGCCGGGGAGCTGTTTTTT. The complete variable domain, with remaining parts taken from reference TRBV2 and TRBJ2-2, reads EPEVTQTPSHQVTQMGQEVILRCVPISNHLYFYWYRQILGQKVEFLVSFYNNEISEKSEIFDDQFSVERPDGSNFTLKIRSTKLEDSAMYFCASSVQGAAGELFFGEGSRLTVL.

The sample holds a few counts of this clonotype. The genes are TRBV12-3 or TRBV12-4 and TRBJ2-5; D may be TRBD2 (5 bases). This CDR3 is 13 amino acids long. V shed 6 bases and J shed 1 base, with 9 bases lying between them. Written as DNA, the CDR3 is TGTGCCAGCAGCCGGGATGTCCAAGAGACCCAGTACTTC. Translated: CASSRDVQETQYF.

This clonotype was recorded many times. The chain joins TRBV5-1 to TRBJ2-1; no clear D. Trimming removed 0 bases at V and 0 bases at J, with 16 bases between. The CDR3 consists of 18 residues. CDR1 SGHRS and CDR2 YFSETQ come from the germline V gene. In nucleotides, the CDR3 is TGCGCCAGCAGCTTGGAGGACCATTTTTTGAGCTCCTACAATGAGCAGTTCTTC. This translates into CASSLEDHFLSSYNEQFF.

V gene TRBV30 combines with J gene TRBJ2-3, with 9 bases identical to TRBD1. Unmatched junction bases numbered 14, after V lost 5 bases and J lost 5 bases. The V gene's germline CDR1 is GTSNPN and CDR2 SVGIG (reference sequence). The CDR3 loop spans 16 amino acids. DNA for the CDR3: TGTGCCTGGTCCGCTACCGGGACAGGGATAGAAGATACGCAGTATTTT. Encoded protein: CAWSATGTGIEDTQYF.

The sample holds a few counts of this clonotype. The chain recombines TRBV30 with TRBJ1-4; D may be TRBD1 (6 bases). Germline CDR1 and CDR2: GTSNPN and SVGIG (reference sequence). The CDR3 consists of 13 residues. Trimming removed 4 bases from V and 8 bases from J, with 14 bases in between. The DNA for the CDR3 is TGTGCCTGGAACCCTGGACAGACGGAAAAACTGTTTTTT. The encoded protein is CAWNPGQTEKLFF.

This clonotype was counted a few times. The CDR3: CASSFTGSRADTQYF. CDR3 nucleotides: TGTGCCAGCAGCTTTACAGGGTCCAGGGCAGATACGCAGTATTTT. The chain carries TRBV7-2 and TRBJ2-3, with D possibly matching TRBD1 (6 bases). V lost 3 bases and J lost 4, with 14 bases in between. This CDR3 spans 15 amino acids. Germline lookup yields CDR1 SGHTA and CDR2 FQGNSA.